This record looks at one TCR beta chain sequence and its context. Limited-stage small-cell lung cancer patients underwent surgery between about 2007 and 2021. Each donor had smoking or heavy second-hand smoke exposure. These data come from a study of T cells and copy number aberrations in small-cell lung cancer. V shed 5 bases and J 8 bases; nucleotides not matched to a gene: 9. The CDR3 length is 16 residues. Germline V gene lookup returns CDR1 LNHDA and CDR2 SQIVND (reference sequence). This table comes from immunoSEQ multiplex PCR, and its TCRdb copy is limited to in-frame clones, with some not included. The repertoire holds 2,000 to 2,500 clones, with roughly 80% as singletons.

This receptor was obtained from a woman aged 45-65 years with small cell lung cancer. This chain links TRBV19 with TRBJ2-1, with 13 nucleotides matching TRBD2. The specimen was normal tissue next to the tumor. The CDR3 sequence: CASSPPLAGGRHEQFF. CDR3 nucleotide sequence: TGTGCCAGTAGTCCCCCACTAGCGGGAGGGCGGCATGAGCAGTTCTTC.